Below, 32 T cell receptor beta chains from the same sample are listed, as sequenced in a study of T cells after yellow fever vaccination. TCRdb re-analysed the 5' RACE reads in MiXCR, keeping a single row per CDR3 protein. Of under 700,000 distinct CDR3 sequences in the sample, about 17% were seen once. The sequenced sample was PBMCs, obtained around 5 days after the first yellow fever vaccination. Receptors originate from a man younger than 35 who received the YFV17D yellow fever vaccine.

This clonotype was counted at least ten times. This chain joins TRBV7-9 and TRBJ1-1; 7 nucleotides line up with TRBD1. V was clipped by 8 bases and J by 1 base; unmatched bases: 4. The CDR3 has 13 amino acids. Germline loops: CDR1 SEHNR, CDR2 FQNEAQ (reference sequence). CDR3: CASEDRANTEAFF. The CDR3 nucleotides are TGTGCCAGCGAAGACAGGGCGAACACTGAAGCTTTCTTT.

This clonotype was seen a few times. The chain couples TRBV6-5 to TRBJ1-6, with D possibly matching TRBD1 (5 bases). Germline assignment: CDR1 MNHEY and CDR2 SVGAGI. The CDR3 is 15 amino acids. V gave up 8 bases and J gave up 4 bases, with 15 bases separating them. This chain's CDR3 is CASAQGQGYNSPLHF. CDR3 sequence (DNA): TGTGCCAGCGCCCAGGGTCAAGGGTATAATTCACCCCTCCACTTT.

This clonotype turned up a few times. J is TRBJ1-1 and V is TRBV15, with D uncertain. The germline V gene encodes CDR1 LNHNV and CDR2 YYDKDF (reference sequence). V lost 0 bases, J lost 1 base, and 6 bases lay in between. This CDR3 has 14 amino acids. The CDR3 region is CATSRDSRNTEAFF. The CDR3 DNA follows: TGTGCCACCAGCAGAGATTCCCGGAACACTGAAGCTTTCTTT.

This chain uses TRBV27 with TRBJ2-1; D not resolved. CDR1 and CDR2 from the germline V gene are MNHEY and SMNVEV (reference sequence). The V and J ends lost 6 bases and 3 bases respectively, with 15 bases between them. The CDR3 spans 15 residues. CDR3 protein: CASRLISRYYNEQFF. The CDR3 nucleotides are TGTGCCAGCAGACTGATCAGCCGGTACTACAATGAGCAGTTCTTC.

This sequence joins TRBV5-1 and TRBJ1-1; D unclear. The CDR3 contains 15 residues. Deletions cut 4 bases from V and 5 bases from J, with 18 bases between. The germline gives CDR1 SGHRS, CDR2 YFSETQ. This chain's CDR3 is CASSPVGGSGTEAFF. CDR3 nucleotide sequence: TGCGCCAGCAGCCCGGTCGGAGGGTCGGGTACTGAAGCTTTCTTT.

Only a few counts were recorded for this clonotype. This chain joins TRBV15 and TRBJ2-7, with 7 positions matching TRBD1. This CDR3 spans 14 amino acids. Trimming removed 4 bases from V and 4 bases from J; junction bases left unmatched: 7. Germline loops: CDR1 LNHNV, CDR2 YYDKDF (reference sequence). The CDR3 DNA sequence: TGTGCCACCAGCACTTCTGGACAGGATTACGAGCAGTACTTC. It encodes CATSTSGQDYEQYF.

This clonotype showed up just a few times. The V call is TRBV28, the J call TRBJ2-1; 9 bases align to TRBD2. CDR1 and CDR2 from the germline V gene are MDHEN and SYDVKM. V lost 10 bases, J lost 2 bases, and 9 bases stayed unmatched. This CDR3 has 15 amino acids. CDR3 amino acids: CATLGSGGTYNEQFF. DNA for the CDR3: TGTGCCACCCTCGGGAGCGGGGGGACCTACAATGAGCAGTTCTTC.

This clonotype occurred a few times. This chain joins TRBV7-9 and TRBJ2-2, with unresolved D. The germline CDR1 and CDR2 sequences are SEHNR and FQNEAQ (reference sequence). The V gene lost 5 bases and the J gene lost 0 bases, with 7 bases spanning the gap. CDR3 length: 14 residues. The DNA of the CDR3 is TGTGCCAGCAGCCCGACATCGAACACCGGGGAGCTGTTTTTT. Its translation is CASSPTSNTGELFF. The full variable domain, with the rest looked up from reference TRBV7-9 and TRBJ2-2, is DTGVSQNPRHKITKRGQNVTFRCDPISEHNRLYWYRQTLGQGPEFLTYFQNEAQLEKSRLLSDRFSAERPKGSFSTLEIQRTEQGDSAMYLCASSPTSNTGELFFGEGSRLTVL.

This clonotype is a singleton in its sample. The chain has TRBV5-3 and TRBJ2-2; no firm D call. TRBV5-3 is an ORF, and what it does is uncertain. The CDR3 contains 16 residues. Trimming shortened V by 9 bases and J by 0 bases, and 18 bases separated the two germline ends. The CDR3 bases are TGTGCCATGGGCCCTGGGTACTACGCGAACACCGGGGAGCTGTTTTTT. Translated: CAMGPGYYANTGELFF.

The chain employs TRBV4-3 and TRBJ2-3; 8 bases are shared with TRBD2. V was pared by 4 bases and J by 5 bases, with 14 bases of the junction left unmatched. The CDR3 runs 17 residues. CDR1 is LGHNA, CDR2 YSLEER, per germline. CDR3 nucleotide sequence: TGCGCCAGCAGCCCCCGGGTAGCGGGGCCCTCCGGAGATACGCAGTATTTT. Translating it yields CASSPRVAGPSGDTQYF.

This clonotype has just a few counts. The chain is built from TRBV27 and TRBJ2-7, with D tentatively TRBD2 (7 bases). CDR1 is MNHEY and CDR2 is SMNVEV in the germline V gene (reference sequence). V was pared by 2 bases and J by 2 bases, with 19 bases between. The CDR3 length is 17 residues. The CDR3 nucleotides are TGTGCCAGCAGTTTAGTTTTGCCAAACGGGGGGCCCTACGAGCAGTACTTC. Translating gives CASSLVLPNGGPYEQYF.

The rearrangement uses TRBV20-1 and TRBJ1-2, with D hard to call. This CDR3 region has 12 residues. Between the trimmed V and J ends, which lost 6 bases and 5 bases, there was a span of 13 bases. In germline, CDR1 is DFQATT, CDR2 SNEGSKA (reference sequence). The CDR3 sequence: CSAPPSRYGYTF. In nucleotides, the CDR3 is TGCAGTGCCCCCCCGAGCCGTTATGGCTACACCTTC.

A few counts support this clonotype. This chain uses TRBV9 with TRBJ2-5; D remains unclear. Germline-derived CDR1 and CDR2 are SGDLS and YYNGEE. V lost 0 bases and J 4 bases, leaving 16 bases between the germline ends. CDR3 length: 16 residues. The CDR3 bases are TGTGCCAGCAGCGTAGGTGGCCCTGGCGCGTCAGAGACCCAGTACTTC. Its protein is CASSVGGPGASETQYF.

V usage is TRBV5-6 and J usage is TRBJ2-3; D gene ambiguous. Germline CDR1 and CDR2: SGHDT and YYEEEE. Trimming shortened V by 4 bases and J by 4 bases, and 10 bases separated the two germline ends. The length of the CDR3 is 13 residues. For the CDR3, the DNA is TGTGCCAGCAGCCCCCACAGACCAGATACGCAGTATTTT. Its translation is CASSPHRPDTQYF.

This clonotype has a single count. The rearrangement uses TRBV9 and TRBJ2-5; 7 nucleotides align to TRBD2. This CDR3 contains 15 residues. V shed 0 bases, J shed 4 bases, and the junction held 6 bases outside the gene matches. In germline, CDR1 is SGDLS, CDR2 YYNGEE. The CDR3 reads CASSVGGGGRETQYF. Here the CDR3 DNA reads TGTGCCAGCAGCGTAGGCGGGGGAGGTCGAGAGACCCAGTACTTC.

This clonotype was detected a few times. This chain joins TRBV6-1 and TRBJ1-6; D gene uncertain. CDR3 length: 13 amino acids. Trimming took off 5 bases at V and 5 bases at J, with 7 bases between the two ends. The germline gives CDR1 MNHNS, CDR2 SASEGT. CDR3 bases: TGTGCCAGCAGTACGGGTCATAATTCACCCCTCCACTTT. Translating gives CASSTGHNSPLHF.

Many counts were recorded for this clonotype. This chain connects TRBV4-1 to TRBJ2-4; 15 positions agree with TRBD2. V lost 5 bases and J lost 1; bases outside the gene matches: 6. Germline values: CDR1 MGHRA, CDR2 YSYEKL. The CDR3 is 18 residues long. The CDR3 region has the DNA TGCGCCAGCAGCTACGGACTAGCGGGGGGGCGTGCCAAAAACATTCAGTACTTC. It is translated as CASSYGLAGGRAKNIQYF.

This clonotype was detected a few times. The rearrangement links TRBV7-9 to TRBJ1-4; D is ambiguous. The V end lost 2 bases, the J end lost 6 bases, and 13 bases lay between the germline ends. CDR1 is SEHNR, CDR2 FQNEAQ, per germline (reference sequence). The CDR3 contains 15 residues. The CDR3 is CASSLRSDSYEKLFF. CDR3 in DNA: TGTGCCAGCAGCTTACGGTCAGACTCTTATGAAAAACTGTTTTTT.

The CDR3 loop is CASRGQGARQPQHF. CDR3 in DNA: TGTGCCAGCAGGGGACAGGGGGCAAGGCAGCCCCAGCATTTT. The chain links TRBV6-4 to TRBJ1-5, with 12 positions matching TRBD1. V shed 6 bases and J 7 bases; nucleotides not matched to a gene: 4. The CDR3 totals 14 residues. The germline gives CDR1 MRHNA, CDR2 SNTAGT.

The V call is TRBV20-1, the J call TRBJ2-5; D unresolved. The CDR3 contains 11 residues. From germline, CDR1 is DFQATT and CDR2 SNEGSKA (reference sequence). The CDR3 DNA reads TGCAGCGAAGGTAGACAAGAGACCCAGTACTTC. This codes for CSEGRQETQYF.

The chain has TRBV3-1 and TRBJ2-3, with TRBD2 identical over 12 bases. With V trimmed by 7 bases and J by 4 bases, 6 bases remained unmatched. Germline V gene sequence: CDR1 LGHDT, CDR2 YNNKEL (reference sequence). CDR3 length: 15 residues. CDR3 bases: TGTGCCAGCACACTAGCGGGGGGTAGTGCAGATACGCAGTATTTT. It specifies CASTLAGGSADTQYF.

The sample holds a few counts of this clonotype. The CDR3 DNA follows: TGCGCCAGCAGCTTTGGACAGGGGGCCACTAACTATGGCTACACCTTC. Encoded protein: CASSFGQGATNYGYTF. The rearrangement uses TRBV5-1 and TRBJ1-2; 11 bases match TRBD1. The length of the CDR3 is 16 residues. In germline, CDR1 is SGHRS, CDR2 YFSETQ. V was clipped by 2 bases and J by 0 bases; unmatched bases: 3.

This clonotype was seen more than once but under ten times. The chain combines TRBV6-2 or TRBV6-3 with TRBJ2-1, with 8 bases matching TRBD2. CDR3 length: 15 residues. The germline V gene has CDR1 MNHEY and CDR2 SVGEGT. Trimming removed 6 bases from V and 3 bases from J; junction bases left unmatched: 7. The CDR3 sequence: CASRDSGGHYNEQFF. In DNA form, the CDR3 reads TGTGCCAGCAGAGACAGCGGGGGACACTACAATGAGCAGTTCTTC.

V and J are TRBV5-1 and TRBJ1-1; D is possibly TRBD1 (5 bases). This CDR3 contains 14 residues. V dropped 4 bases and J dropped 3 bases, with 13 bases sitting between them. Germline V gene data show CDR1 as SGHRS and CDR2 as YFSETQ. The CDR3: CASSLAAGDTEAFF. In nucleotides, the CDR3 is TGCGCCAGCAGCCTAGCAGCGGGGGACACTGAAGCTTTCTTT.

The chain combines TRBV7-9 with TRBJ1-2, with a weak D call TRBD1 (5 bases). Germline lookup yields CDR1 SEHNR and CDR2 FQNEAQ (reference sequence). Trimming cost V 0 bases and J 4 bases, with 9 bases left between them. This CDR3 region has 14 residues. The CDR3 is CASSLADSIYGYTF. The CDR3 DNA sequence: TGTGCCAGCAGCTTAGCTGACAGCATCTATGGCTACACCTTC.

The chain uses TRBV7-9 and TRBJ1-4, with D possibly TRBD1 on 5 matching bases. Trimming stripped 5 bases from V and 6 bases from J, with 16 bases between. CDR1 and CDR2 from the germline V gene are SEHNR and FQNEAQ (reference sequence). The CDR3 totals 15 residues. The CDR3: CASSLPDKRDEKLFF. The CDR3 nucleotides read TGTGCCAGCAGCCTCCCGGACAAACGAGATGAAAAACTGTTTTTT.

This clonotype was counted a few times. CDR3 sequence (DNA): TGTGCTAGTGGCTGGTCTCTCCGCGGAGGGACTGAAGCTTTCTTT. Translated, it gives CASGWSLRGGTEAFF. The rearrangement links TRBV12-5 to TRBJ1-1, with D uncertain. The CDR3 consists of 15 residues. CDR1 LGHNT and CDR2 FRNRAP come from the germline V gene. Trimming left V 6 bases short and J 5 bases short, with 19 bases between. Combining the CDR3 with reference TRBV12-5 and TRBJ1-1 gives the whole variable domain DARVTQTPRHKVTEMGQEVTMRCQPILGHNTVFWYRQTMMQGLELLAYFRNRAPLDDSGMPKDRFSAEMPDATLATLKIQPSEPRDSAVYFCASGWSLRGGTEAFFGQGTRLTVV.

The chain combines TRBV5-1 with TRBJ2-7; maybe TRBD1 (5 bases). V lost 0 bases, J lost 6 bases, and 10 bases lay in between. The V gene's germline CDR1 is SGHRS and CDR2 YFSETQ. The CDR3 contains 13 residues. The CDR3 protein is CASSLGQGPEQYF. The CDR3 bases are TGCGCCAGCAGCTTGGGCCAGGGTCCCGAGCAGTACTTC.

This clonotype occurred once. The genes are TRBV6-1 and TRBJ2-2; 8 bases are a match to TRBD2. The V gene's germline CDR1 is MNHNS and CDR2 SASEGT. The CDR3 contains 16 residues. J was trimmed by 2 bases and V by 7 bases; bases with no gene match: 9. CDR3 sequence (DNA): TGTGCCAGCAAAGGTCCGAGCGGGGGAAACACCGGGGAGCTGTTTTTT. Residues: CASKGPSGGNTGELFF.

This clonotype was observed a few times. The CDR3 DNA is TGCGCCAGCAGAGAGGGGGGAGCGATCCAAGAGACCCAGTACTTC. This gives the protein CASREGGAIQETQYF. The chain links TRBV5-1 to TRBJ2-5, with D perhaps TRBD1 or TRBD2 (6 bases each). CDR1 is SGHRS and CDR2 is YFSETQ in the germline V gene. The CDR3 is 15 residues long. V was cut by 5 bases and J by 1 base, with 15 bases left in between.

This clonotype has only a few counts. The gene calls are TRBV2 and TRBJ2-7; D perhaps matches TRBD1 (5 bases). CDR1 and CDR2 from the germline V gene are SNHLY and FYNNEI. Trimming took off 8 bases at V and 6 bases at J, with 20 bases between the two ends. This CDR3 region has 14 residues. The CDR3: CASARAAGLIEQYF. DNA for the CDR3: TGTGCCAGCGCGCGTGCGGCAGGGTTGATCGAGCAGTACTTC.

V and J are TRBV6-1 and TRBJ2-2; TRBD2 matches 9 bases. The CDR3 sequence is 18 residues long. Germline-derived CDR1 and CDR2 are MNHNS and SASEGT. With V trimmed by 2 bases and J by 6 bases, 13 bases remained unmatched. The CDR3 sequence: CASSEPSKGLAGPGELFF. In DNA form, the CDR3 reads TGTGCCAGCAGTGAACCGTCAAAGGGGCTAGCGGGGCCCGGGGAGCTGTTTTTT.